These T cell receptor beta chains were read from a single sample in a study of cytomegalovirus exposure and HLA in healthy donors. Clones were read by immunoSEQ multiplex PCR, and TCRdb kept only the in-frame ones, dropping some. The sample shows some 100,000 clones, about 68% of them seen only once. What was sequenced was PBMCs. The receptors shown here come from a male donor in good health and CMV-seropositive. The conserved cysteine and the conserved F or W are not part of the CDR3 here.

V	length	CDR3
TRBV29-1	10	SVGGQNQPQH
TRBV25-1	11	ASTGGPNSPLH
TRBV11-2	14	ASSFAYWRGERTQY
TRBV7-2	14	ASSLTGTGGYPPLH
TRBV10-2	12	ASNERGGNEKLF
TRBV5-6	11	ASRADRDYGYT
TRBV15	14	ATSRGLQLNTGELF
TRBV7-9	12	ASSSVTGGYGYT
TRBV28	13	ASSTGRGGNQPQH
TRBV18	14	ASSPRQAGANYGYT